Below, 17 T cell receptor beta chains from the same sample are listed, as sequenced in a study of T cells after yellow fever vaccination. A single record per CDR3 protein comes from TCRdb applying MiXCR to the 5' RACE reads. The table lists fewer than 350,000 distinct CDR3 sequences, 3.5% to 5% of them singletons, with approximately 20% in the top ten. Specimen: PBMCs, collected 15 days after the yellow fever booster vaccination. The receptor set was obtained from a young man who received the YFV17D yellow fever vaccine.

This clonotype showed up many times. The V gene is TRBV12-3 or TRBV12-4, the J gene TRBJ1-4; no clear D gene. CDR3 length: 17 amino acids. Trimming cost V 1 base and J 7 bases, with 19 bases left between them. CDR3 coding DNA: TGTGCCAGCAGTTTAGGCCCATTGTCAGGATTGTCTGAAAAACTGTTTTTT. This translates into CASSLGPLSGLSEKLFF.

This clonotype has only a few counts. V usage is TRBV20-1 and J usage is TRBJ1-1; no firm D call. The germline V gene has CDR1 DFQATT and CDR2 SNEGSKA (reference sequence). CDR3 length: 13 residues. V gave up 5 bases and J gave up 5 bases, with 15 bases separating them. CDR3 loop: CSAPKPHGTEAFF. The CDR3, as DNA: TGCAGTGCTCCTAAACCGCATGGGACTGAAGCTTTCTTT.

This sequence joins TRBV21-1 and TRBJ1-4. TRBV21-1 is listed as a pseudogene. This CDR3 spans 12 amino acids. CDR3 sequence: CATKRLGEKLFF. The CDR3 DNA reads TGTGCCACCAAAAGGTTGGGGGAAAAACTGTTTTTT.

This clonotype was observed at least ten times. The rearrangement links TRBV24-1 to TRBJ2-3, with TRBD1 as a possible D gene (6 bases). With 3 bases removed from V and 4 bases from J, the gap between germline ends came to 10 bases. This CDR3 is 14 amino acids long. CDR1 and CDR2 from the germline V gene are KGHDR and SFDVKD. As DNA, the CDR3 is TGTGCCACCAGTGATAGGGGGAGCCCAGATACGCAGTATTTT. It specifies CATSDRGSPDTQYF.

Only a few counts were recorded for this clonotype. The chain uses TRBV10-3 and TRBJ2-7; 8 bases are a match to TRBD1. V lost 2 bases, J lost 5 bases, and 5 bases stayed unmatched. Germline V gene data show CDR1 as ENHRY and CDR2 as SYGVKD. The CDR3 covers 14 residues. The CDR3: CAISEKGQGDEQYF. In DNA form, the CDR3 reads TGTGCCATCAGTGAGAAAGGACAGGGAGACGAGCAGTACTTC.

This clonotype was counted between two and nine times. The chain uses TRBV2 and TRBJ2-1; D gene ambiguous. Germline V gene sequence: CDR1 SNHLY, CDR2 FYNNEI. The CDR3 covers 13 residues. V lost 6 bases to trimming and J lost 5 bases, with 11 bases between them. For the CDR3, the DNA is TGTGCCAGCAGGGAGCAGATCAACAATGAGCAGTTCTTC. Protein sequence: CASREQINNEQFF.

The rearrangement joins TRBV5-1 to TRBJ2-7, with D maybe TRBD2 (5 bases). CDR1 SGHRS and CDR2 YFSETQ come from the germline V gene. The CDR3 is 14 amino acids. Between the trimmed V and J ends, which lost 4 bases and 0 bases, there was a span of 11 bases. The DNA of the CDR3 is TGCGCCAGCAGCGAGGGCCCCGACTCCTACGAGCAGTACTTC. Its translation is CASSEGPDSYEQYF.

This clonotype has ten or more counts. The chain employs TRBV28 and TRBJ1-1; 7 bases match TRBD1. Germline V gives CDR1 MDHEN, CDR2 SYDVKM. V shed 2 bases, J shed 4 bases, and the junction held 4 bases outside the gene matches. This CDR3 region has 14 residues. CDR3 DNA: TGTGCCAGCAGTTTAGTACAGGGGCGCACTGAAGCTTTCTTT. It codes for CASSLVQGRTEAFF.

At least ten counts were recorded for this clonotype. CDR3 sequence reads: CSVGDSPAFF. The CDR3 DNA reads TGCAGCGTTGGGGACAGTCCCGCTTTCTTT. The rearrangement links TRBV29-1 to TRBJ1-1; 7 bases are a match to TRBD1. The CDR3 spans 10 residues. V was clipped by 4 bases and J by 11 bases; unmatched bases: 4. Germline-derived CDR1 and CDR2 are SQVTM and ANQGSEA.

In this sample, this clonotype turned up a few times. The V gene is TRBV20-1, the J gene TRBJ2-1, with 14 positions matching TRBD2. Germline assignment: CDR1 DFQATT and CDR2 SNEGSKA (reference sequence). The CDR3 has 15 residues. Trimming took 0 bases from V and 8 from J; bases not matched to a gene: 3. DNA for the CDR3: TGCAGTGCTAGAGAGACTAGCGGGGGGGCTTATGAGCAGTTCTTC. This gives the protein CSARETSGGAYEQFF.

In its sample, this clonotype was seen a few times. This chain joins TRBV7-6 and TRBJ1-1; 7 bases are a match to TRBD1. This CDR3 has 13 amino acids. CDR1 and CDR2 (germline): SGHVS, FNYEAQ. V shed 5 bases, J shed 10 bases, and the junction held 10 bases outside the gene matches. CDR3 DNA sequence: TGTGCCAGCAGCCCAGGCAGGGGGTTGGGAGCTTTCTTT. Translation: CASSPGRGLGAFF.

This clonotype was picked up many times. The chain combines TRBV20-1 with TRBJ1-1; 11 bases are shared with TRBD1. This CDR3 comprises 17 residues. Germline loops: CDR1 DFQATT, CDR2 SNEGSKA (reference sequence). V shed 1 base and J 0 bases; nucleotides not matched to a gene: 7. CDR3 coding DNA: TGCAGTGCTAGAGGCCTCGGACAGGGGGCTATGAACACTGAAGCTTTCTTT. Its protein is CSARGLGQGAMNTEAFF.

The V gene is TRBV30, the J gene TRBJ1-2; D ambiguous. Germline V gene data show CDR1 as GTSNPN and CDR2 as SVGIG (reference sequence). V was trimmed by 0 bases and J by 8 bases, leaving 13 bases between them. The CDR3 length is 13 residues. The CDR3: CAWSVKPVGGYTF. Here the CDR3 DNA reads TGTGCCTGGAGTGTTAAGCCCGTGGGGGGCTACACCTTC.

The chain recombines TRBV20-1 with TRBJ2-5, with 11 bases fitting TRBD2. Trimming cost V 0 bases and J 2 bases; bases outside gene matches: 2. Germline V gene lookup returns CDR1 DFQATT and CDR2 SNEGSKA (reference sequence). CDR3 length: 15 amino acids. The CDR3 here is CSARELAGVQETQYF. The CDR3 DNA reads as TGCAGTGCTAGAGAACTAGCGGGAGTTCAAGAGACCCAGTACTTC.

This clonotype was recorded many times. CDR3 in amino acids: CASRLAGGQETQYF. The CDR3 nucleotides are TGCGCCAGCAGATTAGCGGGGGGCCAAGAGACCCAGTACTTC. The rearrangement uses TRBV5-1 and TRBJ2-5; TRBD2 matches at 10 bases. The V gene end was trimmed by 5 bases and the J gene end by 1 base; junction bases not matched to a gene: 2. Germline assignment: CDR1 SGHRS and CDR2 YFSETQ. This CDR3 has 14 amino acids.

This clonotype has at least ten counts. The chain recombines TRBV4-1 with TRBJ1-6; weak D call: TRBD1 (5 bases). The V gene's germline CDR1 is MGHRA and CDR2 YSYEKL. The CDR3 has 17 residues. The V end lost 3 bases, the J end lost 2 bases, and 14 bases lay between the germline ends. CDR3 in DNA: TGCGCCAGCAGCCACGTGACAGACCTAACCTATAATTCACCCCTCCACTTT. Its translation: CASSHVTDLTYNSPLHF.

This clonotype showed up just a few times. This chain joins TRBV6-2 or TRBV6-3 and TRBJ2-6; TRBD2 might be the D (6 bases). The CDR3 is 17 amino acids. Looked up from germline, CDR1 is MNHEY and CDR2 is SVGEGT. The V end was cut by 7 bases, the J end by 2 bases, with 18 bases between. DNA for the CDR3: TGTGCCAGCACCCACGGGACTCTGCACACTGGGGCCAACGTCCTGACTTTC. It translates to CASTHGTLHTGANVLTF.